Below are 21 T cell receptor beta chains sequenced from a single sample in a study of T cell responses to AZD1222 COVID-19 vaccine. Libraries were prepared by immunoSEQ multiplex PCR; TCRdb keeps only in-frame clonotypes and omits some of them. The profile shows 140,000 or so clones, over 75% of them singletons. The material was peripheral blood, obtained on day 0 of AZD1222 vaccination. The receptor source for this set is an adult in good health.

The rearrangement links TRBV7-2 to TRBJ2-7; either TRBD1 or TRBD2 may supply D (5 bases each). Germline V lookup: CDR1 SGHTA, CDR2 FQGNSA. CDR3 length: 13 amino acids. The V and J ends lost 5 bases and 3 bases respectively, with 11 bases between them. The CDR3 here is CASSHRDGYEQYF. DNA for the CDR3: TGTGCCAGCAGCCACCGGGACGGCTACGAGCAGTACTTC.

The V gene is TRBV7-8, the J gene TRBJ2-5; D is undetermined. This CDR3 contains 11 residues. V was clipped by 5 bases and J by 12 bases, with 13 bases between them. Germline V CDR1 and CDR2: SGHVS, FQNEAQ. The CDR3 DNA is TGTGCCAGCAGCGCGCGTTTCATCAAGTACTTC. The encoded protein is CASSARFIKYF. Using reference TRBV7-8 and TRBJ2-5 for the parts outside the CDR3, the full variable domain is GAGVSQSPRYKVAKRGQDVALRCDPISGHVSLFWYQQALGQGPEFLTYFQNEAQLDKSGLPSDRFFAERPEGSVSTLKIQRTQQEDSAVYLCASSARFIKYFGPGTRLLVL.

The rearrangement joins TRBV10-1 to TRBJ2-7; D gene unclear. The germline V and J ends were trimmed by 3 bases and 3 bases, with 9 bases remaining between them. There are 13 residues in the CDR3. Germline-derived CDR1 and CDR2 are WNHNN and SYGVQD (reference sequence). CDR3: CASSEVNNYEQYF. In nucleotides, the CDR3 is TGCGCCAGCAGTGAAGTCAATAACTACGAGCAGTACTTC.

The V call is TRBV2, the J call TRBJ1-6; D is possibly TRBD1 (6 bases). The CDR3 runs 15 residues. The germline V gene encodes CDR1 SNHLY and CDR2 FYNNEI. V dropped 5 bases and J dropped 1 base, with 9 bases sitting between them. DNA of the CDR3: TGTGCCAGCAGTAAAGGGGGTTCCTATAATTCACCCCTCCACTTT. Translating gives CASSKGGSYNSPLHF.

The sample holds a few counts of this clone. The chain recombines TRBV18 with TRBJ1-2; the D gene is possibly TRBD1 (6 bases). Germline CDR1 KGHSH, CDR2 LQKENI. There are 15 residues in the CDR3. Trimming stripped 2 bases from V and 7 bases from J, with 17 bases between. CDR3 protein: CASSPSPGAYGGYTF. The CDR3 DNA is TGTGCCAGCTCACCATCCCCAGGGGCATACGGTGGCTACACCTTC.

This clone has just one count. The chain combines TRBV9 with TRBJ2-1; the match to TRBD2 covers 10 bases. The CDR3 extends over 15 amino acids. The germline gives CDR1 SGDLS, CDR2 YYNGEE. The V segment lost 4 bases and the J segment 3 bases; nucleotides outside the gene matches: 4. The CDR3 protein is CASSPGLADYNEQFF. CDR3 in DNA: TGTGCCAGCAGCCCTGGACTAGCGGACTACAATGAGCAGTTCTTC.

V is TRBV30 and J is TRBJ2-1; 10 bases are shared with TRBD2. CDR3 length equals 15 residues. Looked up from germline, CDR1 is GTSNPN and CDR2 is SVGIG (reference sequence). With V trimmed by 0 bases and J by 9 bases, 8 bases remained unmatched. The CDR3 DNA is TGTGCCTGGAGTGTACCAGCGGGGGGGCCGGTTGAGCAGTTCTTC. Its translation: CAWSVPAGGPVEQFF.

V is TRBV6-5 and J is TRBJ1-4; unclear D gene. Trimming left V 0 bases short and J 8 bases short, with 13 bases between. CDR3 size: 15 residues. Germline-derived CDR1 and CDR2 are MNHEY and SVGAGI. Here the CDR3 DNA reads TGTGCCAGCAGTTACTCGATATCCGGCCCCGAAAAACTGTTTTTT. Encoded protein: CASSYSISGPEKLFF.

J is TRBJ1-6 and V is TRBV28; D not certain. The CDR3 extends over 16 amino acids. V was trimmed by 7 bases and J by 0 bases, leaving 13 bases between them. Germline CDR1 and CDR2: MDHEN and SYDVKM. The CDR3 DNA reads TGTGCCAGCATATCGGGAGCGAGCTCCTATAATTCACCCCTCCACTTT. Protein sequence: CASISGASSYNSPLHF. The variable domain in full, with the rest retrieved from reference TRBV28 and TRBJ1-6, is DVKVTQSSRYLVKRTGEKVFLECVQDMDHENMFWYRQDPGLGLRLIYFSYDVKMKEKGDIPEGYSVSREKKERFSLILESASTNQTSMYLCASISGASSYNSPLHFGNGTRLTVT.

This rearrangement joins TRBV18 to TRBJ1-5; a weak D match, TRBD1 (6 bases). The CDR3 runs to 14 residues. Looked up from germline, CDR1 is KGHSH and CDR2 is LQKENI. With 2 bases removed from V and 6 bases from J, the gap between germline ends came to 11 bases. DNA of the CDR3: TGTGCCAGCTCACCATCAGGGGTAGGTCAGCCCCAGCATTTT. Translating it yields CASSPSGVGQPQHF.

The chain has TRBV2 and TRBJ1-1; D gene unclear. The CDR3 consists of 13 residues. Germline CDR1 reads SNHLY; CDR2 reads FYNNEI. With 4 bases removed from V and 4 bases from J, the gap between germline ends came to 10 bases. DNA of the CDR3: TGTGCCAGCAGTGTAGGACCGAGCACTGAAGCTTTCTTT. Its translation: CASSVGPSTEAFF.

The genes are TRBV12-5 and TRBJ1-5; D gene unclear. There are 17 residues in the CDR3. V dropped 0 bases and J dropped 3 bases, with 15 bases sitting between them. Germline lookup yields CDR1 LGHNT and CDR2 FRNRAP. The CDR3 sequence is CASGLVTHGSYNQPQHF. For the CDR3, the DNA is TGTGCTAGTGGTTTGGTAACCCACGGCAGTTACAATCAGCCCCAGCATTTT.

The genes are TRBV4-1 and TRBJ1-2; TRBD1 might be the D (5 bases). CDR3 size: 15 residues. V shed 0 bases and J shed 6 bases, with 14 bases lying between them. Germline V gene sequence: CDR1 MGHRA, CDR2 YSYEKL. In nucleotides, the CDR3 is TGCGCCAGCAGCCAAGATGTCTCAGGGCTTAATGGCTACACCTTC. Translation gives CASSQDVSGLNGYTF.

J is TRBJ1-5 and V is TRBV19; 8 bases agree with TRBD1. This CDR3 is built from 14 residues. Unmatched junction bases numbered 4, after V lost 7 bases and J lost 2 bases. Germline-derived CDR1 and CDR2 are LNHDA and SQIVND (reference sequence). The CDR3 spells CASIDRGGNQPQHF. CDR3 DNA: TGTGCCAGTATTGACAGGGGAGGCAATCAGCCCCAGCATTTT.

This chain links TRBV19 with TRBJ2-7; 9 positions agree with TRBD1. CDR1 and CDR2 from the germline V gene are LNHDA and SQIVND (reference sequence). The CDR3 length is 14 residues. V was pared by 6 bases and J by 1 base, with 4 bases of the junction left unmatched. The CDR3 DNA is TGTGCCAGTAGACAAGGACAGGGGTCCTACGAGCAGTACTTC. Amino acid sequence: CASRQGQGSYEQYF.

This clone has just one count. This chain links TRBV5-1 with TRBJ1-1; 8 nucleotides align to TRBD1. The CDR3 covers 16 residues. The V gene end was trimmed by 0 bases and the J gene end by 0 bases; junction bases not matched to a gene: 4. The germline gives CDR1 SGHRS, CDR2 YFSETQ. CDR3 bases: TGCGCCAGCAGCTTGGTCCCAGGGGGCCTGAACACTGAAGCTTTCTTT. Its protein product is CASSLVPGGLNTEAFF.

The chain couples TRBV19 to TRBJ2-5; a possible D gene is TRBD2 (6 bases). The CDR3 is 11 amino acids. The V end was cut by 10 bases, the J end by 8 bases, with 14 bases between. Looked up from germline, CDR1 is LNHDA and CDR2 is SQIVND (reference sequence). CDR3 nucleotides: TGTGCCACCTCAGCGGGCCGAACCCAGTACTTC. Protein product: CATSAGRTQYF.

This clone was observed once. The chain employs TRBV19 and TRBJ1-2; D unclear. Looked up from germline, CDR1 is LNHDA and CDR2 is SQIVND (reference sequence). The ends were cut back, 3 bases at V and 7 bases at J, with 9 bases in the middle. The length of the CDR3 is 12 residues. The CDR3 sequence is CASSMAGVGYTF. In DNA, the CDR3 is TGTGCCAGTAGTATGGCAGGTGTTGGCTACACCTTC.

J is TRBJ1-2 and V is TRBV7-9, with a possible D match to TRBD1 (5 bases). Per the germline V gene, CDR1 is SEHNR and CDR2 is FQNEAQ (reference sequence). The V end was cut by 4 bases, the J end by 8 bases, with 20 bases between. This CDR3 has 15 amino acids. CDR3 in amino acids: CASSSRAFEWGGYTF. CDR3 in DNA: TGTGCCAGCAGCTCCCGGGCCTTCGAGTGGGGCGGCTACACCTTC.

This chain links TRBV10-3 with TRBJ2-7, with a tentative D call TRBD1 (5 bases). V lost 4 bases, J lost 2 bases, and 12 bases lay in between. The germline V gene encodes CDR1 ENHRY and CDR2 SYGVKD. The CDR3 loop spans 14 amino acids. The DNA for the CDR3 is TGTGCCATCAGTGCAGGGAACAACCCCTACGAGCAGTACTTC. Protein sequence: CAISAGNNPYEQYF.

The chain is built from TRBV6-4 and TRBJ2-1; maybe TRBD2 (6 bases). Germline V gives CDR1 MRHNA, CDR2 SNTAGT. This CDR3 comprises 15 residues. V was cut by 0 bases and J by 7 bases, with 13 bases left in between. The CDR3 bases are TGTGCCAGCAGTGACTCCTCGGGAGCAGGGAATGAGCAGTTCTTC. It is translated as CASSDSSGAGNEQFF.